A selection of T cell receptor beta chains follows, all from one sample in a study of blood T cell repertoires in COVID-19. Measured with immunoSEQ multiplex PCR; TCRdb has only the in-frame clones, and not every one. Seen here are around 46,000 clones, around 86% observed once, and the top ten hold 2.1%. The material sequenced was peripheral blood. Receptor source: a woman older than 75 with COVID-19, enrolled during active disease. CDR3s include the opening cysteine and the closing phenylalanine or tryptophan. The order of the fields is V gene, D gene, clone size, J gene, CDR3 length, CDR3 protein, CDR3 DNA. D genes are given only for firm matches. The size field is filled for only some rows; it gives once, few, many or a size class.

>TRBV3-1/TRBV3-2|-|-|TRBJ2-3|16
CASSPSVAGFTDTQYF
TGTGCCAGCAGCCCCTCAGTCGCGGGATTCACAGATACGCAGTATTTT
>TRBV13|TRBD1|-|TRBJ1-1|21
CASSLAYLGVSVRGLNTEAFF
TGTGCCAGCAGCTTAGCCTATTTAGGGGTTAGCGTCAGGGGGCTAAACACTGAAGCTTTCTTT
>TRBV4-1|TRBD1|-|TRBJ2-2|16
CASSQRGQGRTGELFF
TGCGCCAGCAGCCAGAGGGGACAGGGTAGAACCGGGGAGCTGTTTTTT
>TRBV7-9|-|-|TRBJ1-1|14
CASSLVQSNTEAFF
TGTGCCAGCAGCTTAGTACAGTCTAACACTGAAGCTTTCTTT
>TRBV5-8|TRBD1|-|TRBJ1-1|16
CASSLRIGDRAPEAFF
TGTGCCAGCAGCTTGAGGATAGGGGACAGGGCCCCCGAAGCTTTCTTT
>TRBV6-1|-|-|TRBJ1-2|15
CASSEGIGANYGYTF
TGTGCCAGCAGTGAAGGAATAGGGGCTAACTATGGCTACACCTTC
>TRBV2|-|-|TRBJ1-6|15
CASSPLRARGSPLHF
TGTGCCAGCAGTCCCCTTCGGGCCCGGGGATCACCCCTCCACTTT
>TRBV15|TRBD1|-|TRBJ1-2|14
CATSSQTGFNGYTF
TGTGCCACCAGCAGCCAGACAGGGTTCAATGGCTACACCTTC
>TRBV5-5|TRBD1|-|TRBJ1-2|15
CASSLYLQGNYGYTF
TGTGCCAGCAGCCTTTATCTACAGGGGAATTATGGCTACACCTTC
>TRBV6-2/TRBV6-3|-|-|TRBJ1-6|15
CASSYGTTYNSPLHF
TGTGCCAGCAGTTACGGGACTACATATAATTCACCCCTCCACTTT
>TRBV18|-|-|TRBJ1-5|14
CASSPRGGNQPQHF
TGTGCCAGCTCACCCCGGGGAGGCAATCAGCCCCAGCATTTT
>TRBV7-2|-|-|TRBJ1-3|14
CASSQGGSGNTIYF
TGTGCCAGCAGCCAAGGGGGCTCTGGAAACACCATATATTTT
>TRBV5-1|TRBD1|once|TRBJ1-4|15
CASRRRGGWGEKLFF
TGCGCCAGCAGACGCAGAGGGGGCTGGGGAGAAAAACTGTTTTTT
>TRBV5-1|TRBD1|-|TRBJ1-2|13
CASSSDRGYGYTF
TGCGCCAGCAGCTCGGACAGGGGCTATGGCTACACCTTC
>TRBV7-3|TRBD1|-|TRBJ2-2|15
CASSPQGANTGELFF
TGTGCCAGCAGCCCACAGGGGGCGAACACCGGGGAGCTGTTTTTT
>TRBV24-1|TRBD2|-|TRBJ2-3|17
CATSEVTSGRVADTQYF
TGTGCCACCAGTGAGGTTACTAGCGGGAGGGTTGCAGATACGCAGTATTTT
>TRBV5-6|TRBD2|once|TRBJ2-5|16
CASSSLTGLAQETQYF
TGTGCCAGCAGCTCCTTGACGGGACTAGCCCAAGAGACCCAGTACTTC
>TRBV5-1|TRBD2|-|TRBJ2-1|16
CASSPTTSGGYNEQFF
TGCGCCAGCAGCCCAACCACTAGCGGCGGGTACAATGAGCAGTTCTTC
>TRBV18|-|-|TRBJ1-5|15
CASSPFSDSNQPQHF
TGTGCCAGCTCACCATTCAGCGACAGCAATCAGCCCCAGCATTTT
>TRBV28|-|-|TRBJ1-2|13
CASSLRRAYGYTF
TGTGCCAGCAGTTTAAGGCGGGCCTATGGCTACACCTTC
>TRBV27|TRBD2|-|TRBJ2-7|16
CASSRSPGLAGIEQYF
TGTGCCAGCAGTAGGAGCCCGGGACTAGCGGGAATCGAGCAGTACTTC
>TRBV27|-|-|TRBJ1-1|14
CASSNHRINTEAFF
TGTGCCAGCAGTAACCACAGGATTAACACTGAAGCTTTCTTT
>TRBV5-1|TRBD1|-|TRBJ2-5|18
CASSLVSQGRGPVETQYF
TGCGCCAGCAGCTTGGTGTCACAAGGCAGGGGGCCCGTAGAGACCCAGTACTTC
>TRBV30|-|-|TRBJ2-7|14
CAWREAGLGYEQYF
TGTGCCTGGAGGGAGGCGGGGTTGGGGTACGAGCAGTACTTC
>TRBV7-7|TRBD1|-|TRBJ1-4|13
CASSRDRNEKLFF
TGTGCTAGCAGCCGGGACAGGAATGAAAAACTGTTTTTT
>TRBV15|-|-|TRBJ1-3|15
CATSRDERVRNTIYF
TGTGCCACCAGCAGAGATGAGAGGGTCAGAAACACCATATATTTT
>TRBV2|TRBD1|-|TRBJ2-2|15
CASSDGTGGTGELFF
TGTGCCAGCAGTGACGGAACAGGGGGCACCGGGGAGCTGTTTTTT
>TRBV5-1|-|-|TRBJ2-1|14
CASTLSGSYNEQFF
TGCGCCAGTACTCTGTCCGGCTCCTACAATGAGCAGTTCTTC
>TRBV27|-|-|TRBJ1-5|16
CASSLSSHPSNQPQHF
TGTGCCAGCAGTTTATCGTCACACCCGAGCAATCAGCCCCAGCATTTT
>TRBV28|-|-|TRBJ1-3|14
CASTPFDRRNTIYF
TGTGCCAGCACTCCTTTCGACAGGCGAAACACCATATATTTT
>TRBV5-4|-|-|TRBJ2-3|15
CASSWGLVSGDTQYF
TGTGCCAGCAGCTGGGGGCTGGTGAGCGGAGATACGCAGTATTTT
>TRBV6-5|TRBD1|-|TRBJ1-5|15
CASSYRQGRNQPQHF
TGTGCCAGCAGTTACCGACAGGGGCGAAATCAGCCCCAGCATTTT
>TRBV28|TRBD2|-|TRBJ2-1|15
CASSSGSGRVNEQFF
TGTGCCAGCAGTTCGGGTAGCGGGAGGGTAAATGAGCAGTTCTTC
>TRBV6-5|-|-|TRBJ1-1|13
CASSPTQNTEAFF
TGTGCCAGCAGTCCGACACAGAACACTGAAGCTTTCTTT
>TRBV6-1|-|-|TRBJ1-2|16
CASSALTGSLGYGYTF
TGTGCCAGCAGTGCCCTGACAGGATCCCTTGGCTATGGCTACACCTTC
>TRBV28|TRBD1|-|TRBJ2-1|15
CASSLWGTGGNEQFF
TGTGCCAGCAGTTTATGGGGGACAGGGGGGAATGAGCAGTTCTTC
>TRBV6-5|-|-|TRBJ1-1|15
CASSHPGGRNTEAFF
TGTGCCAGCAGTCACCCTGGAGGTAGGAACACTGAAGCTTTCTTT
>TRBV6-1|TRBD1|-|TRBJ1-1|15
CASSEAGTGNTEAFF
TGTGCCAGCAGTGAAGCCGGGACAGGGAACACTGAAGCTTTCTTT
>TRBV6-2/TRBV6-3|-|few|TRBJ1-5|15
CASSQGGGGNQPQHF
TGTGCCAGCAGCCAAGGCGGGGGAGGTAATCAGCCCCAGCATTTT
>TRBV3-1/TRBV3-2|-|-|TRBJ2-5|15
CASSEAGLRGETQYF
TGTGCCAGCAGCGAAGCAGGGCTAAGAGGAGAGACCCAGTACTTC
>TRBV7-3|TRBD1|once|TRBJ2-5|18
CASSSINGGTGKGETQYF
TGTGCCAGCAGCTCCATTAACGGGGGGACAGGGAAAGGGGAGACCCAGTACTTC
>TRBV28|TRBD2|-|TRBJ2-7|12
CASGTTTYEQYF
TGTGCCAGCGGGACTACAACCTACGAGCAGTACTTC
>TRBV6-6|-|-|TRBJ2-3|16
CASSYSGGASTDTQYF
TGTGCCAGCAGTTACTCCGGCGGGGCTAGCACAGATACGCAGTATTTT
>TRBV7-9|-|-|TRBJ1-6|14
CASSYPAGDSPLHF
TGTGCCAGCAGCTACCCGGCCGGGGATTCACCCCTCCACTTT
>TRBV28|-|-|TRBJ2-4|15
CASSTRHLAKNIQYF
TGTGCCAGCAGTACCCGACACTTAGCCAAAAACATTCAGTACTTC
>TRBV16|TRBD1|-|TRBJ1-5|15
CASSQSGQGVQPQHF
TGTGCCAGCAGCCAATCGGGACAGGGGGTTCAGCCCCAGCATTTT
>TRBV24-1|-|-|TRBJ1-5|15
CATSDPTRGNQPQHF
TGTGCCACCAGTGATCCTACCCGGGGGAATCAGCCCCAGCATTTT
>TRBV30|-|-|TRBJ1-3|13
CAWSAQTGNTIYF
TGTGCCTGGAGTGCCCAAACTGGAAACACCATATATTTT
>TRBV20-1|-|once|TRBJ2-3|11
CSARRLDTQYF
TGCAGTGCTAGGAGACTGGATACGCAGTATTTT
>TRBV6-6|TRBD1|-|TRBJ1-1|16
CASSPGQGAIATEAFF
TGTGCCAGCAGTCCCGGACAGGGGGCTATTGCCACTGAAGCTTTCTTT
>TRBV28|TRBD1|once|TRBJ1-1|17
CASSLEGQGSMNTEAFF
TGTGCCAGCAGTTTAGAGGGACAGGGATCGATGAACACTGAAGCTTTCTTT
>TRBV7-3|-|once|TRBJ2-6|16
CASRPTANRGANVLTF
TGTGCCAGCAGGCCGACTGCTAACCGTGGGGCCAACGTCCTGACTTTC
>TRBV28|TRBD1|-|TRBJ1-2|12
CASSLSQGSHTF
TGTGCCAGCAGTCTTTCACAGGGGAGCCACACCTTC
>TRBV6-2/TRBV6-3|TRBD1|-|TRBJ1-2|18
CASSYDRDRALSNYGYTF
TGTGCCAGCAGTTACGACCGGGACAGGGCCCTCTCTAACTATGGCTACACCTTC
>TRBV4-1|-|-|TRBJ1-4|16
CASSQEDGVTNEKLFF
TGCGCCAGCAGCCAAGAAGACGGAGTGACTAATGAAAAACTGTTTTTT
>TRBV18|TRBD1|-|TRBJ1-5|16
CASSPPGQGVGQPQHF
TGTGCCAGCTCACCCCCGGGACAGGGAGTTGGTCAGCCCCAGCATTTT
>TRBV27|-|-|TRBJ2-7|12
CASSLLRGEQYF
TGTGCCAGCAGTTTGTTAAGGGGGGAGCAGTACTTC
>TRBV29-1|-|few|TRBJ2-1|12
CSVDGLYNEQFF
TGCAGCGTTGATGGACTGTACAATGAGCAGTTCTTC
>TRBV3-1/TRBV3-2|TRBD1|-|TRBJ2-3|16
CASSPPGTAVPDTQYF
TGTGCCAGCAGCCCCCCCGGGACAGCTGTTCCAGATACGCAGTATTTT
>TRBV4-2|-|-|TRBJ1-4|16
CASSQLIGKGGEKLFF
TGTGCCAGCAGCCAATTGATCGGGAAGGGGGGGGAAAAACTGTTTTTT